These 23 T cell receptor beta chains came from one sample sequenced in a study of T cells in Graves' hyperthyroidism and ophthalmopathy. Template material for amplifying TCR beta CDR3 regions consisted of RNA transcripts. First-round RT-PCR targeting the TCR CDR3 was performed with the HTBI primer set. Each CDR3 protein gets one entry after TCRdb re-called the multiplex PCR reads with MiXCR. This table holds about 260,000 distinct CDR3 sequences, roughly 15% found once. Sequenced: blood. The receptors originated from a woman aged 18 to 35 with Graves' ophthalmopathy.

This clonotype was seen ten or more times. The chain couples TRBV7-9 to TRBJ2-7, with D perhaps given as TRBD1 or TRBD2 (5 bases each). CDR1 and CDR2 (germline): SEHNR, FQNEAQ (reference sequence). Trimming removed 5 bases from V and 3 bases from J, with 20 bases in between. CDR3 length: 16 residues. This CDR3 reads CASSPPEGPSYYEQYF. The CDR3 DNA reads as TGTGCCAGCAGCCCACCCGAGGGGCCTAGCTACTACGAGCAGTACTTC.

With respect to this clonotype: This may be a read error, as it is one base from a much larger clone. This chain connects TRBV20-1 to TRBJ1-1, with D unclear. The germline V gene encodes CDR1 DFQATT and CDR2 SNEGSKA (reference sequence). This CDR3 contains 13 residues. The CDR3 bases are TGCAGTGCTAGAGGGGCGAAGAACACTGAAGCTTCCTTT. This sequence encodes CSARGAKNTEASF.

This clonotype occurred many times. V gene TRBV7-2 combines with J gene TRBJ2-5; the D gene is possibly TRBD2 (5 bases). The CDR3 has 15 amino acids. V was cut by 2 bases and J by 5 bases, with 15 bases left in between. Germline CDR1 reads SGHTA; CDR2 reads FQGNSA. The CDR3 region has the DNA TGTGCCAGCAGCTTACCTCGATCGGGGATGGAGACCCAGTACTTC. This sequence encodes CASSLPRSGMETQYF.

The table lists this clonotype with many counts. The chain recombines TRBV7-3 with TRBJ2-5; D not resolved. Germline CDR1 is SGHTA and CDR2 is FQGTGA. The length of the CDR3 is 12 residues. V was clipped by 1 base and J by 5 bases, with 5 bases between them. The CDR3 reads CASSLNSETQYF. CDR3 sequence (DNA): TGTGCCAGCAGCTTAAATTCGGAGACCCAGTACTTC.

In this sample, this clonotype turned up many times. One junction end does not reproduce the germline sequence, and a read error may be involved. V gene TRBV15 combines with J gene TRBJ1-1; D remains ambiguous. Germline V gene data show CDR1 as LNHNV and CDR2 as YYDKDF (reference sequence). The CDR3 contains 13 residues. The CDR3 DNA reads TGTGCCACCAGGGTAAGGATGAACGCTGAAGCTTTCTTT. It encodes CATRVRMNAEAFF.

The chain combines TRBV20-1 with TRBJ2-5; 8 positions match TRBD1. The germline gives CDR1 DFQATT, CDR2 SNEGSKA (reference sequence). The CDR3 contains 15 residues. J lost 4 bases, V lost 5 bases, and 12 bases had no gene match. DNA for the CDR3: TGCAGTGCTGGTCACCCCAGGGGGCAAGGAGAGACCCAGTACTTC. Its translation: CSAGHPRGQGETQYF.

This clonotype was seen more than once but under ten times. The chain is built from TRBV12-3 or TRBV12-4 and TRBJ2-1, with 15 nucleotides matching TRBD2. The CDR3 covers 14 residues. Trimming at V came to 6 bases and at J to 8 bases, leaving 2 bases not matched to a gene. DNA of the CDR3: TGTGCCAGCAGGGGGACTAGCGGGAGGTATGAGCAGTTCTTC. Its translation is CASRGTSGRYEQFF.

The sample holds many counts of this clonotype. The rearrangement joins TRBV5-8 to TRBJ2-7; D remains unclear. Germline loops: CDR1 SGHTS, CDR2 YDEGEE. The CDR3 is 13 residues long. The V gene lost 4 bases and the J gene lost 3 bases, with 11 bases spanning the gap. The CDR3 reads CASSPRAYYEQYF. For the CDR3, the DNA is TGTGCCAGCAGCCCTAGGGCCTACTACGAGCAGTACTTC.

This clonotype has a count of ten or more. V gene TRBV11-2 combines with J gene TRBJ2-6; D is perhaps TRBD2 (5 bases). The length of the CDR3 is 18 residues. Looked up from germline, CDR1 is SGHAT and CDR2 is FQNNGV. V was pared by 2 bases and J by 1 base, with 15 bases between. The CDR3 is CASSLPRRAMSGANVLTF. The CDR3 DNA is TGTGCCAGCAGCTTACCCAGGCGGGCCATGTCTGGGGCCAACGTCCTGACTTTC.

This clonotype was detected ten times or more. The chain's CDR3 is CASSYSTNYGYTF. The CDR3 bases are TGTGCCAGCAGTTATTCGACTAACTATGGCTACACCTTC. The chain has TRBV12-3 or TRBV12-4 and TRBJ1-2; D is unclear. This CDR3 spans 13 amino acids. V was clipped by 4 bases and J by 0 bases, with 6 bases between them.

The V call is TRBV7-9, the J call TRBJ1-5, with 11 bases identical to TRBD1. Germline V gene data show CDR1 as SEHNR and CDR2 as FQNEAQ (reference sequence). V trimming: 0 bases; J trimming: 7 bases; junction bases outside the gene matches: 2. The CDR3 runs 15 residues. The CDR3 region is CASSLAGTGGQPQHF. In nucleotides, the CDR3 is TGTGCCAGCAGCTTAGCGGGGACAGGGGGACAGCCCCAGCATTTT. Combining the CDR3 with reference TRBV7-9 and TRBJ1-5 gives the whole variable domain DTGVSQNPRHKITKRGQNVTFRCDPISEHNRLYWYRQTLGQGPEFLTYFQNEAQLEKSRLLSDRFSAERPKGSFSTLEIQRTEQGDSAMYLCASSLAGTGGQPQHFGDGTRLSIL.

This clonotype showed up many times. The J gene is TRBJ2-5, the V gene TRBV28, with 10 bases lining up with TRBD1. Trimming took 7 bases from V and 2 from J; bases not matched to a gene: 7. Germline CDR1 and CDR2: MDHEN and SYDVKM. The CDR3 totals 15 residues. CDR3 coding DNA: TGTGCCAGCAACCGGAGGACAGGGGGACAAGAGACCCAGTACTTC. Protein sequence: CASNRRTGGQETQYF. Complete variable domain (other parts from reference TRBV28 and TRBJ2-5): DVKVTQSSRYLVKRTGEKVFLECVQDMDHENMFWYRQDPGLGLRLIYFSYDVKMKEKGDIPEGYSVSREKKERFSLILESASTNQTSMYLCASNRRTGGQETQYFGPGTRLLVL.

This clonotype was recorded many times. The chain carries TRBV27 and TRBJ2-4; D remains unclear. The germline V gene has CDR1 MNHEY and CDR2 SMNVEV (reference sequence). Trimming left V 2 bases short and J 5 bases short, with 7 bases between. The CDR3 is made up of 13 amino acids. In DNA form, the CDR3 reads TGTGCCAGCAGTTTAAGCCCCCAAAACATTCAGTACTTC. Its protein is CASSLSPQNIQYF.

This clonotype has at least ten counts. This rearrangement joins TRBV27 to TRBJ2-1; D gene unclear. Per the germline V gene, CDR1 is MNHEY and CDR2 is SMNVEV (reference sequence). This CDR3 contains 17 residues. V was clipped by 2 bases and J by 1 base, with 15 bases between them. The CDR3: CASSLSWAAASYNEQFF. CDR3 bases: TGTGCCAGCAGTTTAAGTTGGGCAGCTGCTTCCTACAATGAGCAGTTCTTC.

The chain joins TRBV20-1 to TRBJ1-2; D may be TRBD1 (5 bases). Germline values: CDR1 DFQATT, CDR2 SNEGSKA (reference sequence). V was trimmed by 3 bases and J by 2 bases, leaving 19 bases between them. The CDR3 length is 16 residues. The CDR3 spells CSASSLAGLWNYGYTF. The CDR3 region has the DNA TGCAGTGCTAGTTCCCTAGCGGGGCTCTGGAACTATGGCTACACCTTC.

This clonotype was observed many times. This chain uses TRBV24-1 with TRBJ1-5; D gene uncertain. The CDR3 loop spans 9 amino acids. V was shortened by 7 bases and J by 11 bases, with 5 bases between the two germline ends. Germline V gene lookup returns CDR1 KGHDR and CDR2 SFDVKD. The CDR3 DNA reads TGTGCCACCAGGAGGGCCCAGCATTTT. Translating it yields CATRRAQHF.

This clonotype has a count of ten or more. The gene calls are TRBV29-1 and TRBJ2-3; TRBD2 matches 7 bases. The V and J ends lost 2 bases and 0 bases, in that order; junction bases with no gene match: 2. The CDR3 extends over 14 amino acids. Germline CDR1 and CDR2: SQVTM and ANQGSEA. The CDR3 here is CSVERGDSTDTQYF. Here the CDR3 DNA reads TGCAGCGTTGAACGGGGGGATAGCACAGATACGCAGTATTTT.

This clonotype occurred many times. The rearrangement links TRBV2 to TRBJ2-5, with D hard to call. V was pared by 0 bases and J by 5 bases, with 4 bases between. CDR1 is SNHLY and CDR2 is FYNNEI in the germline V gene. The CDR3 has 12 amino acids. CDR3 DNA: TGTGCCAGCAGTGAAGCAGGGGAGACCCAGTACTTC. This sequence encodes CASSEAGETQYF.

The rearrangement links TRBV2 to TRBJ2-2; TRBD1 aligns across 7 bases. The CDR3 contains 14 residues. Germline lookup yields CDR1 SNHLY and CDR2 FYNNEI. After removal of 7 bases from V and 4 bases from J, the junction contained 6 bases not matched to a gene. CDR3 sequence: CASNRQGVTGELFF. The CDR3, as DNA: TGTGCCAGCAATCGGCAGGGGGTCACCGGGGAGCTGTTTTTT.

This chain uses TRBV29-1 with TRBJ2-4, with 7 bases fitting TRBD1. CDR3 length: 13 amino acids. V lost 4 bases to trimming and J lost 12 bases; unmatched junction nucleotides: 12. The germline V gene encodes CDR1 SQVTM and CDR2 ANQGSEA. CDR3 loop: CSVVPTGARYQYF. CDR3 DNA sequence: TGCAGCGTTGTACCCACAGGGGCTCGGTATCAGTACTTC.

This clonotype has a count of ten or more. The gene calls are TRBV5-5 and TRBJ2-7; 9 bases map to TRBD1. V lost 4 bases and J lost 2; bases outside the gene matches: 16. The CDR3 has 18 residues. Looked up from germline, CDR1 is SGHKS and CDR2 is YYEKEE (reference sequence). As DNA, the CDR3 is TGTGCCAGCAGCCCGCACCAGACAGGGGGTCCCCTTACCTACGAGCAGTACTTC. This codes for CASSPHQTGGPLTYEQYF.

CDR3 sequence reads: CASTLRRGRGEQFF. The CDR3 coding sequence is TGTGCCAGCACCCTGAGAAGGGGGCGGGGGGAGCAGTTCTTC. This chain connects TRBV28 to TRBJ2-1; D may correspond to TRBD1 or TRBD2 (7 bases each). Trimming shortened V by 7 bases and J by 10 bases, and 20 bases separated the two germline ends. The CDR3 has 14 residues. Germline CDR1 and CDR2: MDHEN and SYDVKM.

This clonotype has at least ten counts. The chain employs TRBV12-3 or TRBV12-4 and TRBJ1-1; D possibly corresponds to TRBD1 (5 bases). The CDR3 consists of 13 residues. Trimming cost V 5 bases and J 4 bases, with 11 bases left between them. CDR3 sequence (DNA): TGTGCCAGCAGTGCACGACAGATCACTGAAGCTTTCTTT. It encodes CASSARQITEAFF.